These 18 T cell receptor beta chains were sequenced from one sample in a study of cytomegalovirus exposure and HLA in healthy donors. The PCR used 60 Vbeta and 13 Jbeta primers. Sequencing was performed with immunoSEQ multiplex PCR; in TCRdb, only in-frame clones are kept and a portion is missing. Here the sample spans just under 95,000 clones, over 70% being singletons. Sequenced input: PBMCs. These receptors originate from a girl aged 2 to 10 in good health and CMV-seropositive.

This chain connects TRBV19 to TRBJ2-5; 8 bases fit TRBD1. V gave up 5 bases and J gave up 5 bases; unmatched junction bases: 4. Germline CDR1 is LNHDA and CDR2 is SQIVND (reference sequence). The CDR3 covers 13 residues. This CDR3 is CASSVRQGETQYF. The CDR3 coding sequence is TGTGCCAGTAGTGTCCGACAGGGGGAGACCCAGTACTTC.

V usage is TRBV19 and J usage is TRBJ2-5; the match to TRBD2 covers 8 bases. CDR3 length equals 16 residues. Trimming removed 7 bases from V and 4 bases from J; junction bases left unmatched: 14. Germline loops: CDR1 LNHDA, CDR2 SQIVND (reference sequence). The CDR3: CASNPLGTGGRETQYF. CDR3 nucleotide sequence: TGTGCCAGTAACCCACTAGGAACGGGAGGGCGAGAGACCCAGTACTTC.

The V call is TRBV28, the J call TRBJ1-5; D is unresolved. This CDR3 is 15 amino acids long. Germline V gene sequence: CDR1 MDHEN, CDR2 SYDVKM. Between the trimmed V and J ends, which lost 4 bases and 5 bases, there was a span of 15 bases. CDR3 sequence reads: CASSSVIRIDQPQHF. The CDR3 DNA reads TGTGCCAGCAGTTCGGTAATCCGAATCGATCAGCCCCAGCATTTT.

The chain links TRBV4-1 to TRBJ2-7; 8 nucleotides match TRBD2. The germline gives CDR1 MGHRA, CDR2 YSYEKL. The CDR3 sequence is 13 residues long. Trimming removed 1 base from V and 7 bases from J; junction bases left unmatched: 3. The CDR3 sequence: CASSQAREGEQYF. CDR3 sequence (DNA): TGCGCCAGCAGCCAAGCTCGGGAGGGGGAGCAGTACTTC.

The genes are TRBV28 and TRBJ2-7, with a weak D call TRBD2 (6 bases). The CDR3 consists of 15 residues. V was cut by 2 bases and J by 3 bases, with 14 bases left in between. Germline values: CDR1 MDHEN, CDR2 SYDVKM. Written as DNA, the CDR3 is TGTGCCAGCAGTTTAAAGTGGGCGGGGAGCTACGAGCAGTACTTC. Amino acid sequence: CASSLKWAGSYEQYF.

V usage is TRBV7-9 and J usage is TRBJ2-5; D is possibly TRBD2 (6 bases). This CDR3 has 17 amino acids. From germline, CDR1 is SEHNR and CDR2 FQNEAQ (reference sequence). V was cut by 2 bases and J by 5 bases, with 21 bases left in between. Here the CDR3 reads CASSLSPGSEGGETQYF. As DNA, the CDR3 is TGTGCCAGCAGCTTAAGTCCCGGCTCGGAGGGTGGGGAGACCCAGTACTTC.

The chain is built from TRBV7-9 and TRBJ1-5, with 7 positions matching TRBD1. Looked up from germline, CDR1 is SEHNR and CDR2 is FQNEAQ (reference sequence). V shed 4 bases and J 3 bases; nucleotides not matched to a gene: 12. This CDR3 has 17 residues. In nucleotides, the CDR3 is TGTGCCAGCAGCTCCGGACTCCCGGGACAGATCAATCAGCCCCAGCATTTT. It specifies CASSSGLPGQINQPQHF.

The CDR3 here is CSVYAEETQYF. The CDR3 DNA is TGCAGCGTTTACGCGGAAGAGACCCAGTACTTC. This chain connects TRBV29-1 to TRBJ2-5; no definite D call. Germline V CDR1 and CDR2: SQVTM, ANQGSEA. The CDR3 is 11 amino acids. Trimming removed 5 bases from V and 3 bases from J, with 7 bases in between.

This clone has at least ten counts. The CDR3 nucleotides read TGTGCCAGCAGTCGGGACATCTACTATGGCTACACCTTC. Translating gives CASSRDIYYGYTF. The chain links TRBV6-5 to TRBJ1-2; TRBD1 might be the D (6 bases). CDR3 length equals 13 residues. The germline V gene encodes CDR1 MNHEY and CDR2 SVGAGI. V lost 5 bases, J lost 3 bases, and 10 bases lay in between.

In DNA, the CDR3 is TGTGCCAGCAGCATGACTAGCGGGAGGCCCTCCTACAATGAGCAGTTCTTC. Protein sequence: CASSMTSGRPSYNEQFF. The rearrangement joins TRBV7-2 to TRBJ2-1; 13 positions agree with TRBD2. The CDR3 runs to 17 residues. V gave up 5 bases and J gave up 0 bases; unmatched junction bases: 4. Germline CDR1 reads SGHTA; CDR2 reads FQGNSA.

The rearrangement joins TRBV7-9 to TRBJ1-2, with D perhaps TRBD1 (6 bases). Looked up from germline, CDR1 is SEHNR and CDR2 is FQNEAQ (reference sequence). The CDR3 consists of 13 residues. Trimming removed 3 bases at V and 8 bases at J, with 13 bases between. CDR3 DNA: TGTGCCAGCAGCTTGGCGACAGGAGGCGGCTACACCTTC. Translating it yields CASSLATGGGYTF.

The V call is TRBV30, the J call TRBJ1-5; D unclear. This CDR3 is 12 amino acids long. V lost 0 bases, J lost 11 bases, and 11 bases lay in between. The germline V gene has CDR1 GTSNPN and CDR2 SVGIG (reference sequence). The CDR3 region is CAWSVLGSTQHF. For the CDR3, the DNA is TGTGCCTGGAGTGTACTCGGGTCGACCCAGCATTTT.

The chain is built from TRBV29-1 and TRBJ2-2, with TRBD1 matching 9 bases. CDR3 size: 15 residues. Germline CDR1 is SQVTM and CDR2 is ANQGSEA. Germline trimming cut 5 bases from V and 2 bases from J; bases unmatched to any gene: 6. CDR3 loop: CSVLGQGSNTGELFF. CDR3 DNA sequence: TGCAGCGTTTTAGGACAGGGGAGCAACACCGGGGAGCTGTTTTTT.

This clone was seen only a few times. The V call is TRBV7-6, the J call TRBJ1-1; D is undetermined. Germline CDR1 SGHVS, CDR2 FNYEAQ. The CDR3 is 11 residues long. The ends were cut back, 5 bases at V and 7 bases at J, with 8 bases in the middle. The CDR3, as DNA: TGTGCCAGCAGCGCCGGTCATGAAGCTTTCTTT. As protein: CASSAGHEAFF.

The chain joins TRBV4-2 to TRBJ1-2; D uncertain. The CDR3 sequence is 13 residues long. The V gene lost 0 bases and the J gene lost 4 bases, with 6 bases spanning the gap. The V gene's germline CDR1 is LGHNA and CDR2 YNFKEQ. The DNA of the CDR3 is TGTGCCAGCAGCCAAGAGCAGTTCTATGGCTACACCTTC. Amino acids: CASSQEQFYGYTF.

The gene calls are TRBV27 and TRBJ1-1; 7 bases match TRBD1. CDR3 length: 14 amino acids. The junction had 2 bases not matched to a gene; V was cut back by 3 bases and J by 1 base. Germline CDR1 MNHEY, CDR2 SMNVEV (reference sequence). DNA for the CDR3: TGTGCCAGCAGTTTCGGGACAGAGAACACTGAAGCTTTCTTT. It is translated as CASSFGTENTEAFF.

This clone was detected a few times. The chain uses TRBV5-1 and TRBJ1-4; D remains ambiguous. This CDR3 has 14 amino acids. V gave up 0 bases and J gave up 1 base, with 4 bases separating them. Germline V gives CDR1 SGHRS, CDR2 YFSETQ. CDR3 in amino acids: CASSLVGTNEKLFF. CDR3 DNA sequence: TGCGCCAGCAGCTTGGTCGGAACTAATGAAAAACTGTTTTTT.

This sequence joins TRBV5-1 and TRBJ2-2, with D maybe TRBD2 (6 bases). CDR3 length: 15 amino acids. With 3 bases removed from V and 4 bases from J, the gap between germline ends came to 13 bases. Per the germline V gene, CDR1 is SGHRS and CDR2 is YFSETQ. The CDR3 here is CASSSRDSFTGELFF. The CDR3 nucleotides read TGCGCCAGCAGCTCCCGGGACTCCTTCACCGGGGAGCTGTTTTTT.